Presented here are 27 T cell receptor beta chains from one specimen sequenced in a study of T cell responses to AZD1222 COVID-19 vaccine. TCRdb keeps only in-frame clones here, not all; method: immunoSEQ multiplex PCR. The table records 150,000 or so clones, 90% to 95% of them present only once. The sample was peripheral blood, taken 28 days after the second AZD1222 dose. These receptor sequences come from an adult who received the AZD1222 COVID-19 vaccine.

The chain joins TRBV30 to TRBJ1-1, with D hard to call. Per germline, CDR1 GTSNPN and CDR2 SVGIG (reference sequence). V lost 5 bases and J 7 bases, leaving 20 bases between the germline ends. The CDR3 has 14 residues. The CDR3 DNA sequence: TGTGCCTGGGGTACCGCCCGCCTCTCGGGTGAAGCTTTCTTT. Its protein is CAWGTARLSGEAFF.

J is TRBJ2-7 and V is TRBV9, with TRBD1 as a possible D gene (5 bases). From germline, CDR1 is SGDLS and CDR2 YYNGEE. CDR3 length: 14 residues. Trimming removed 0 bases at V and 2 bases at J, with 9 bases between. The DNA of the CDR3 is TGTGCCAGCAGCGTAGGTTCCAGGGCCTACGAGCAGTACTTC. Its protein product is CASSVGSRAYEQYF.

J is TRBJ1-1 and V is TRBV9, with no clear D. Trimming took 0 bases from V and 0 from J, leaving 15 bases between them. CDR1 is SGDLS, CDR2 YYNGEE, per germline. The CDR3 has 17 amino acids. CDR3 DNA: TGTGCCAGCAGCGTAGGAGGTTTCGGAACCCTGAACACTGAAGCTTTCTTT. Translation gives CASSVGGFGTLNTEAFF. Complete variable domain (other parts from reference TRBV9 and TRBJ1-1): DSGVTQTPKHLITATGQRVTLRCSPRSGDLSVYWYQQSLDQGLQFLIQYYNGEERAKGNILERFSAQQFPDLHSELNLSSLELGDSALYFCASSVGGFGTLNTEAFFGQGTRLTVV.

Only one count was recorded for this clone. The rearrangement joins TRBV7-2 to TRBJ1-3, with D possibly matching TRBD1 (5 bases). Germline CDR1 SGHTA, CDR2 FQGNSA. The CDR3 length is 16 residues. V lost 2 bases, J lost 0 bases, and 11 bases lay in between. The CDR3 spells CASSLTGGLSGNTIYF. Written as DNA, the CDR3 is TGTGCCAGCAGCTTAACGGGGGGACTCTCTGGAAACACCATATATTTT.

V gene TRBV6-5 combines with J gene TRBJ1-3; D is unclear. The V end lost 0 bases, the J end lost 5 bases, and 8 bases lay between the germline ends. Germline CDR1 MNHEY, CDR2 SVGAGI. The CDR3 runs to 14 residues. CDR3: CASSYSKGRNTIYF. The CDR3 coding sequence is TGTGCCAGCAGTTACTCGAAGGGCAGAAACACCATATATTTT.

The genes are TRBV10-3 and TRBJ2-3; 9 bases match TRBD2. CDR3 size: 15 residues. Losses at the gene ends were 6 bases for V and 6 bases for J; bases not matched to a gene: 10. Germline V CDR1 and CDR2: ENHRY, SYGVKD. CDR3 residues: CAISPGLASRDTQYF. For the CDR3, the DNA is TGTGCCATCAGCCCGGGACTAGCCAGTCGGGATACGCAGTATTTT.

This clone was seen a single time. J is TRBJ2-3 and V is TRBV7-2; D is unclear. This CDR3 comprises 15 residues. Trimming pared 2 bases from V and 0 bases from J, leaving 9 bases between. Germline CDR1 SGHTA, CDR2 FQGNSA. Here the CDR3 reads CASSLTGRSTDTQYF. CDR3 DNA sequence: TGTGCCAGCAGCTTAACCGGAAGGAGCACAGATACGCAGTATTTT.

The chain recombines TRBV5-1 with TRBJ1-2; TRBD1 agrees at 7 bases. Trimming removed 6 bases from V and 4 bases from J; junction bases left unmatched: 9. The CDR3 spans 14 residues. CDR1 and CDR2 from the germline V gene are SGHRS and YFSETQ. The CDR3 here is CASNDGGQSYGYTF. CDR3 DNA sequence: TGCGCCAGCAACGACGGGGGACAGAGCTATGGCTACACCTTC.

J is TRBJ2-2 and V is TRBV5-6, with D possibly being TRBD2 (5 bases). This CDR3 spans 19 amino acids. V lost 1 base and J 1 base, leaving 20 bases between the germline ends. The V gene's germline CDR1 is SGHDT and CDR2 YYEEEE. The CDR3 bases are TGTGCCAGCAGCTTGTACGGGGAACCAAACGGAAAGAACACCGGGGAGCTGTTTTTT. Protein sequence: CASSLYGEPNGKNTGELFF.

The rearrangement joins TRBV2 to TRBJ2-1; 8 bases map to TRBD2. With V trimmed by 6 bases and J by 13 bases, 8 bases remained unmatched. The CDR3 runs 12 residues. Germline V CDR1 and CDR2: SNHLY, FYNNEI. The CDR3 region has the DNA TGTGCCAGCAGGCGAACTAGCGGAGCACAGTTCTTC. This translates into CASRRTSGAQFF.

This clone was found once. The chain couples TRBV3-1 (or the pseudogene TRBV3-2) to TRBJ2-5; tentatively, D is TRBD1 (6 bases). V lost 5 bases and J lost 3, with 16 bases in between. The CDR3 extends over 15 amino acids. Germline CDR1 is LGHDT and CDR2 is YNNKEL (reference sequence). The CDR3: CASSSTGSFKETQYF. CDR3 coding DNA: TGTGCCAGCAGCTCGACAGGATCTTTCAAAGAGACCCAGTACTTC.

The rearrangement links TRBV6-6 to TRBJ1-4; TRBD1 is a possible D gene (5 bases). This CDR3 is built from 15 residues. The germline gives CDR1 MNHNY, CDR2 SVGAGI (reference sequence). V was cut by 6 bases and J by 4 bases, with 15 bases left in between. DNA for the CDR3: TGTGCCAGCAGCGAAACGGGACGGCTTAATGAAAAACTGTTTTTT. Amino acids: CASSETGRLNEKLFF.

The chain combines TRBV2 with TRBJ1-5, with a tentative D call TRBD1 (5 bases). Germline lookup yields CDR1 SNHLY and CDR2 FYNNEI. Trimming took 5 bases from V and 6 from J, leaving 20 bases between them. The CDR3 totals 16 residues. Here the CDR3 reads CASSQDWGRAAQPQHF. The CDR3 DNA reads TGTGCCAGCAGTCAGGACTGGGGCAGAGCGGCTCAGCCCCAGCATTTT.

The chain combines TRBV19 with TRBJ1-5; D remains ambiguous. V gave up 5 bases and J gave up 0 bases, with 14 bases separating them. CDR3 size: 16 residues. The germline V gene has CDR1 LNHDA and CDR2 SQIVND (reference sequence). Written as DNA, the CDR3 is TGTGCCAGTAGTTATATCCCAGGATATAGCAATCAGCCCCAGCATTTT. Translating it yields CASSYIPGYSNQPQHF.

This clone came up once. The chain has TRBV2 and TRBJ2-7; 8 nucleotides align to TRBD1. The germline V gene encodes CDR1 SNHLY and CDR2 FYNNEI. The CDR3 is made up of 14 amino acids. J gave up 2 bases and V 10 bases, and 10 bases lay outside the gene matches. The CDR3 DNA reads as TGTGCCAAGGGAAGGACAGGGATCCCCTACGAGCAGTACTTC. This encodes CAKGRTGIPYEQYF.

This sequence joins TRBV5-1 and TRBJ2-7, with D possibly matching TRBD2 (5 bases). The CDR3 has 13 amino acids. Trimming took off 2 bases at V and 3 bases at J, with 9 bases between the two ends. Germline V lookup: CDR1 SGHRS, CDR2 YFSETQ. CDR3 in DNA: TGCGCCAGCAGCTTAACAGAGGGCTACGAGCAGTACTTC. This codes for CASSLTEGYEQYF.

The chain is built from TRBV10-1 and TRBJ1-3, with 8 bases that match TRBD1. The CDR3 length is 18 residues. Germline V gene data show CDR1 as WNHNN and CDR2 as SYGVQD (reference sequence). The ends lost 4 bases at V and 2 bases at J; junction bases unmatched: 13. The CDR3 sequence is CASSVPWQGAEPGNTIYF. CDR3 nucleotide sequence: TGCGCCAGCAGTGTTCCCTGGCAGGGGGCAGAACCTGGAAACACCATATATTTT.

This sequence joins TRBV7-9 and TRBJ1-1; 7 positions match TRBD1. The V and J ends lost 1 base and 8 bases, in that order; junction bases with no gene match: 1. The CDR3 contains 12 residues. Germline CDR1 is SEHNR and CDR2 is FQNEAQ (reference sequence). The CDR3 DNA reads as TGTGCCAGCAGCTTAGGACAGGGCGAAGCTTTCTTT. Translated: CASSLGQGEAFF.

The V call is TRBV25-1, the J call TRBJ2-1; perhaps TRBD2 as D (6 bases). CDR1 is MGHDK, CDR2 SYGVNS, per germline. Trimming took off 4 bases at V and 5 bases at J, with 12 bases between the two ends. There are 14 residues in the CDR3. Written as DNA, the CDR3 is TGTGCCAGCAGTGGGCTAGCGCAGAACAATGAGCAGTTCTTC. Its translation: CASSGLAQNNEQFF.

The CDR3 loop reads CASSLDGTDYGYTF. The DNA for the CDR3 is TGTGCCAGCAGTCTAGACGGTACGGACTATGGCTACACCTTC. The chain couples TRBV28 to TRBJ1-2; D is undetermined. Per germline, CDR1 MDHEN and CDR2 SYDVKM. CDR3 size: 14 residues. Trimming pared 5 bases from V and 3 bases from J, leaving 13 bases between.

V gene TRBV6-5 combines with J gene TRBJ2-1; maybe TRBD2 (6 bases). Between the trimmed V and J ends, which lost 2 bases and 3 bases, there was a span of 14 bases. Germline CDR1 and CDR2: MNHEY and SVGAGI. This CDR3 is 16 amino acids long. In DNA, the CDR3 is TGTGCCAGCAGTTACGGGACTCCTGGGGGCTACAATGAGCAGTTCTTC. The encoded protein is CASSYGTPGGYNEQFF.

As regards this clone: The same CDR3 can be traced to other DNA sequences in this sample. The J gene is TRBJ1-5, the V gene TRBV5-8; maybe TRBD1 (6 bases). Trimming removed 5 bases at V and 4 bases at J, with 10 bases between. The CDR3 totals 13 residues. CDR1 is SGHTS and CDR2 is YDEGEE in the germline V gene. CDR3 sequence: CASRDRGNQPQHF. As DNA, the CDR3 is TGTGCCAGCAGAGATAGGGGGAATCAGCCCCAGCATTTT.

The chain employs TRBV13 and TRBJ2-7; 9 nucleotides agree with TRBD2. The CDR3 is 16 amino acids. V gave up 5 bases and J gave up 3 bases; unmatched junction bases: 11. The V gene's germline CDR1 is PRHDT and CDR2 FYEKMQ (reference sequence). The CDR3 bases are TGTGCCAGCAGCAGCCCCCGGGGACTAGCCAGCTACGAGCAGTACTTC. This sequence encodes CASSSPRGLASYEQYF.

This clone has only one observation. The chain recombines TRBV5-6 with TRBJ1-3; D is ambiguous. The CDR3 consists of 13 residues. Germline V gives CDR1 SGHDT, CDR2 YYEEEE. V was clipped by 4 bases and J by 2 bases, with 7 bases between them. The CDR3 sequence: CASSEGTGNTIYF. The CDR3 bases are TGTGCCAGCAGCGAAGGGACTGGAAACACCATATATTTT.

V is TRBV6-5 and J is TRBJ2-6; no clear D gene. Trimming left V 3 bases short and J 1 base short, with 1 base between. The CDR3 is made up of 13 amino acids. In germline, CDR1 is MNHEY, CDR2 SVGAGI. The CDR3 region has the DNA TGTGCCAGCAGTTATTCTGGGGCCAACGTCCTGACTTTC. Translated, it gives CASSYSGANVLTF.

This clone was recorded once. The V and J genes are TRBV19 and TRBJ2-1; 9 bases are shared with TRBD1. Germline-derived CDR1 and CDR2 are LNHDA and SQIVND (reference sequence). V shed 4 bases and J 5 bases; nucleotides not matched to a gene: 6. The CDR3 consists of 15 residues. As DNA, the CDR3 is TGTGCCAGTAGTACAGACAGGGGGTACAACAATGAGCAGTTCTTC. Amino acid sequence: CASSTDRGYNNEQFF.

This clone has only a few counts. The chain carries TRBV7-2 and TRBJ2-3; 7 bases map to TRBD2. V was pared by 5 bases and J by 1 base, with 6 bases of the junction left unmatched. There are 15 residues in the CDR3. The V gene's germline CDR1 is SGHTA and CDR2 FQGNSA. The CDR3 reads CASSATSRRTDTQYF. The DNA of the CDR3 is TGTGCCAGCAGCGCGACTAGCCGCCGCACAGATACGCAGTATTTT.